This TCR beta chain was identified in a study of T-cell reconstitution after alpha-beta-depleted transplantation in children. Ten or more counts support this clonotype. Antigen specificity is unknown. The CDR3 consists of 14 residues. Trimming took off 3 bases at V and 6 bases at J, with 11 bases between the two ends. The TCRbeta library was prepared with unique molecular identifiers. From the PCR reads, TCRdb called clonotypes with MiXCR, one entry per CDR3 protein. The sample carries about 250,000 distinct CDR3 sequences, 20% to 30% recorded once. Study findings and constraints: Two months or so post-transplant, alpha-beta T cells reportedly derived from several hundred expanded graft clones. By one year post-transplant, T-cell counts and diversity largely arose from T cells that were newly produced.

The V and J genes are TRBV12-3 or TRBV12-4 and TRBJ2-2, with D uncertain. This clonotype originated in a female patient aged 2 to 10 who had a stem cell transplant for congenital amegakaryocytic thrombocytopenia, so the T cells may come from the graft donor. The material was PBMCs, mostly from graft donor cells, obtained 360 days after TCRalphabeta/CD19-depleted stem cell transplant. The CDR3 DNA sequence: TGTGCCAGCAGTTTTCTGTCTTATGCCGGGGAGCTGTTTTTT. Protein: CASSFLSYAGELFF.